This is a list of T cell receptor beta chains from one sample in a study of T cell repertoires in ileal Crohn's disease. The protocol was immunoSEQ multiplex PCR, while the TCRdb copy is restricted to in-frame clones and leaves out a portion. The sample lists about 13,000 clones, around 80% occurring once. The sequenced sample was ileal tissue. Receptor source: an adult with Crohn's disease. Both conserved end residues are part of each CDR3. A D gene is named only where the DNA matches it firmly. Clone size is stated in some rows and not others, as once, few, many or a class when expanded.

TRBV27	-	TRBJ2-1	TRBD1	CASSLRQGAYNEQFF	TGTGCCAGCAGCCTTAGACAGGGAGCCTACAATGAGCAGTTCTTC
TRBV9	-	TRBJ1-2	-	CASGGNGYTF	TGTGCCAGCGGAGGAAATGGCTACACCTTC
TRBV9	-	TRBJ1-2	-	CASSVGGGDRNGYTF	TGTGCCAGCAGCGTAGGTGGCGGGGACCGTAATGGCTACACCTTC
TRBV5-6	few	TRBJ1-1	TRBD1	CASSLVQGDPSLTNTEAFF	TGTGCCAGCAGCTTGGTCCAGGGGGACCCCTCTCTGACGAACACTGAAGCTTTCTTT
TRBV7-6	-	TRBJ2-5	TRBD2	CASSLVASGVETQYF	TGTGCCAGCAGCTTAGTAGCTAGCGGGGTAGAGACCCAGTACTTC
TRBV4-1	once	TRBJ1-6	-	CASSQGRGVTAGSPLHF	TGCGCCAGCAGCCAAGGGCGGGGGGTGACAGCCGGATCACCCCTCCACTTT
TRBV5-6	-	TRBJ1-5	TRBD1	CASSLGTGTGRRQPQHF	TGTGCCAGCAGCTTGGGGACAGGGACAGGGAGACGTCAGCCCCAGCATTTT
TRBV7-9	few	TRBJ2-7	-	CASSYSRDEQYF	TGTGCCAGCAGCTACTCCCGGGACGAGCAGTACTTC
TRBV18	-	TRBJ1-2	-	CASQQGGVNYGYTF	TGTGCCAGCCAACAAGGGGGAGTGAACTATGGCTACACCTTC
TRBV30	-	TRBJ1-3	TRBD1	CAWSAGTARGNTIYF	TGTGCCTGGAGTGCCGGGACAGCAAGAGGAAACACCATATATTTT
TRBV6-5	few	TRBJ1-3	-	CASRGGRDTIYF	TGTGCCAGCAGGGGAGGCCGAGACACCATATATTTT
TRBV5-1	-	TRBJ2-1	-	CASSPLLQEGEQFF	TGCGCCAGCAGCCCCCTACTTCAGGAAGGTGAGCAGTTCTTC
TRBV6-6	few	TRBJ1-1	-	CASTWTGNTEAFF	TGTGCCAGCACCTGGACGGGAAACACTGAAGCTTTCTTT
TRBV5-1	-	TRBJ2-1	TRBD2	CASSLVGLAGGPDRQYNEQFF	TGCGCCAGCAGCTTGGTGGGACTAGCGGGGGGCCCCGACCGTCAGTACAATGAGCAGTTCTTC
TRBV7-3	-	TRBJ2-2	TRBD2	CASSLQGTSSTGELFF	TGTGCCAGCAGCTTACAAGGGACTAGCAGCACCGGGGAGCTGTTTTTT
TRBV6-6	-	TRBJ1-3	-	CASSYEGSGNTIYF	TGTGCCAGCAGTTACGAGGGATCTGGAAACACCATATATTTT
TRBV6-1	-	TRBJ1-5	TRBD1	CASSEAKGQGGIYSNQPQHF	TGTGCCAGCAGTGAAGCTAAGGGACAGGGAGGGATCTATAGCAATCAGCCCCAGCATTTT
TRBV9	large	TRBJ2-1	TRBD2	CASGISGSVNEQFF	TGTGCCAGCGGAATTAGCGGGAGTGTCAATGAGCAGTTCTTC
TRBV5-1	-	TRBJ1-6	TRBD1	CASSLEAGGNSPLHF	TGCGCCAGCAGCTTGGAGGCAGGGGGAAATTCACCCCTCCACTTT
TRBV18	once	TRBJ2-7	TRBD1	CASSPRQGVYEQYF	TGTGCCAGCTCACCTCGACAGGGGGTCTACGAGCAGTACTTC
TRBV5-1	-	TRBJ2-5	-	CASSFNAGQETQYF	TGCGCCAGCAGCTTTAACGCAGGGCAAGAGACCCAGTACTTC
TRBV6-1	-	TRBJ1-1	-	CATNLQESTEAFF	TGTGCCACTAATTTACAGGAGAGCACTGAAGCTTTCTTT
TRBV5-1	-	TRBJ2-7	TRBD1	CASSGLGLDREGGYEQYF	TGCGCCAGCAGCGGATTAGGATTGGACAGGGAAGGAGGGTACGAGCAGTACTTC
TRBV9	-	TRBJ2-1	-	CASSVLTDSNEQFF	TGTGCCAGCAGCGTCTTGACTGACAGCAATGAGCAGTTCTTC
TRBV28	-	TRBJ2-7	TRBD1	CASSSRQGQGFYEQYF	TGTGCCAGCAGTTCGAGACAAGGACAGGGTTTTTACGAGCAGTACTTC
TRBV7-2	few	TRBJ2-1	TRBD2	CASSLVASGGAGNEQFF	TGTGCCAGCAGCTTAGTAGCTAGCGGGGGGGCCGGGAATGAGCAGTTCTTC
TRBV25-1	-	TRBJ1-2	-	CASRPTSTGNYGYTF	TGTGCCAGCAGACCCACATCGACAGGCAACTATGGCTACACCTTC
TRBV5-8	-	TRBJ1-5	-	CASSLAFGSPNQPQHF	TGTGCCAGCAGCTTGGCCTTCGGGTCCCCCAATCAGCCCCAGCATTTT
TRBV5-1	-	TRBJ1-1	-	CASSRRGGGDTEAFF	TGCGCCAGCAGCCGGAGGGGGGGAGGCGACACTGAAGCTTTCTTT
TRBV30	-	TRBJ2-1	-	CAWSWRERQFF	TGTGCCTGGAGTTGGAGAGAGAGGCAGTTCTTC
TRBV7-3	-	TRBJ1-5	-	CASSENGGSNQPQHF	TGTGCCAGCAGCGAAAACGGGGGTAGCAATCAGCCCCAGCATTTT
TRBV30	-	TRBJ2-7	-	CAWRGIAGHEQYF	TGTGCCTGGAGGGGGATTGCGGGGCACGAGCAGTACTTC
TRBV5-1	-	TRBJ1-2	TRBD1	CASSTFRGQGVYTF	TGCGCCAGCAGCACCTTCCGGGGACAGGGGGTCTACACCTTC
TRBV5-4	-	TRBJ2-7	TRBD1	CASSQGGQGRKEQYF	TGTGCCAGCAGCCAGGGCGGACAGGGACGAAAGGAGCAGTACTTC
TRBV6-1	-	TRBJ2-7	-	CASSEAGLTPYEQYF	TGTGCCAGCAGTGAAGCGGGACTCACCCCCTACGAGCAGTACTTC
TRBV9	-	TRBJ2-5	TRBD1	CASSGLTGWETQYF	TGTGCCAGCAGCGGACTGACAGGGTGGGAGACCCAGTACTTC